The 17 T cell receptor beta chains below all came from one sample that was sequenced in a study of cytomegalovirus exposure and HLA in healthy donors. 60 Vbeta and 13 Jbeta primers were used in PCR. Profiling relied on immunoSEQ multiplex PCR, and the TCRdb table lists in-frame clones only, not all of them. The table lists around 130,000 clones, roughly 80% of them singletons. Material for sequencing was PBMCs. These receptors were obtained from a man under 40 in good health and CMV-seronegative.

This chain joins TRBV5-6 and TRBJ1-1, with 9 positions matching TRBD1. Germline V CDR1 and CDR2: SGHDT, YYEEEE. J lost 6 bases, V lost 0 bases, and 9 bases had no gene match. The CDR3 has 16 amino acids. CDR3 sequence reads: CASSLGTGVSGAEAFF. The CDR3 DNA is TGTGCCAGCAGCTTGGGGACAGGGGTGTCAGGAGCTGAAGCTTTCTTT.

V and J are TRBV14 and TRBJ2-1; the D gene is possibly TRBD2 (6 bases). Between the trimmed V and J ends, which lost 5 bases and 6 bases, there was a span of 17 bases. Per germline, CDR1 SGHDN and CDR2 FVKESK. The CDR3 contains 15 residues. The CDR3 sequence is CASSGSGGSGNEQFF. CDR3 DNA: TGTGCCAGCAGCGGATCTGGGGGGTCGGGCAATGAGCAGTTCTTC.

The J gene is TRBJ1-5, the V gene TRBV4-3; D ambiguous. The germline gives CDR1 LGHNA, CDR2 YSLEER. Trimming removed 1 base from V and 1 base from J, with 8 bases in between. The CDR3 is 15 residues long. The CDR3 DNA is TGCGCCAGCAGCCAAGTCAGACAAAGCAATCAGCCCCAGCATTTT. It specifies CASSQVRQSNQPQHF.

The rearrangement joins TRBV18 to TRBJ1-2; TRBD1 matches at 9 bases. This CDR3 spans 14 amino acids. The germline V gene encodes CDR1 KGHSH and CDR2 LQKENI. Unmatched junction bases numbered 3, after V lost 5 bases and J lost 2 bases. CDR3: CASSRDRENYGYTF. In DNA, the CDR3 is TGTGCCAGCTCAAGGGACAGGGAGAACTATGGCTACACCTTC.

V usage is TRBV2 and J usage is TRBJ2-3; D is perhaps TRBD2 (5 bases). V was trimmed by 7 bases and J by 5 bases, leaving 19 bases between them. The CDR3 has 15 amino acids. Germline CDR1 SNHLY, CDR2 FYNNEI. The chain's CDR3 is CASTPMTRARDTQYF. In DNA, the CDR3 is TGTGCCAGCACCCCAATGACGCGGGCAAGAGATACGCAGTATTTT.

V and J are TRBV4-2 and TRBJ2-1; 10 bases map to TRBD2. The CDR3 runs 16 residues. The trim removed 4 bases at V and 6 bases at J, leaving 9 bases unmatched. Germline CDR1 is LGHNA and CDR2 is YNFKEQ. The CDR3 region is CASSLNSGGAINEQFF. The DNA for the CDR3 is TGTGCCAGCAGCCTAAACAGCGGGGGGGCGATCAATGAGCAGTTCTTC.

The rearrangement joins TRBV27 to TRBJ2-7, with 10 bases lining up with TRBD2. The ends lost 2 bases at V and 3 bases at J; junction bases unmatched: 7. Per germline, CDR1 MNHEY and CDR2 SMNVEV (reference sequence). The CDR3 spans 16 residues. CDR3 sequence: CASSLGHQRGGYEQYF. CDR3 nucleotide sequence: TGTGCCAGCAGTTTAGGCCATCAGCGGGGGGGCTACGAGCAGTACTTC.

This chain joins TRBV30 and TRBJ1-5, with 7 bases aligning to TRBD1. Per germline, CDR1 GTSNPN and CDR2 SVGIG (reference sequence). This CDR3 has 16 amino acids. Unmatched junction bases numbered 11, after V lost 0 bases and J lost 6 bases. This chain's CDR3 is CAWSVRRQGVIQPQHF. The CDR3, as DNA: TGTGCCTGGAGTGTACGAAGGCAGGGGGTAATTCAGCCCCAGCATTTT. The full variable domain, completed using reference TRBV30 and TRBJ1-5, is SQTIHQWPATLVQPVGSPLSLECTVEGTSNPNLYWYRQAAGRGLQLLFYSVGIGQISSEVPQNLSASRPQDRQFILSSKKLLLSDSGFYLCAWSVRRQGVIQPQHFGDGTRLSIL.

This chain uses TRBV28 with TRBJ2-5; D might be TRBD1 (5 bases). The length of the CDR3 is 13 residues. CDR1 MDHEN and CDR2 SYDVKM come from the germline V gene. The V end lost 2 bases, the J end lost 5 bases, and 9 bases lay between the germline ends. The CDR3 nucleotides read TGTGCCAGCAGTTTAGAAGGGGTCGAGACCCAGTACTTC. Its protein product is CASSLEGVETQYF. The complete variable domain, with remaining parts taken from reference TRBV28 and TRBJ2-5, reads DVKVTQSSRYLVKRTGEKVFLECVQDMDHENMFWYRQDPGLGLRLIYFSYDVKMKEKGDIPEGYSVSREKKERFSLILESASTNQTSMYLCASSLEGVETQYFGPGTRLLVL.

The CDR3 loop reads CASSRTGWEETQYF. The CDR3 DNA follows: TGTGCCAGCAGTAGGACAGGCTGGGAGGAGACCCAGTACTTC. This rearrangement joins TRBV2 to TRBJ2-5; 7 bases fit TRBD1. The germline gives CDR1 SNHLY, CDR2 FYNNEI. The CDR3 length is 14 residues. V gave up 5 bases and J gave up 5 bases; unmatched junction bases: 8. Together with reference TRBV2 and TRBJ2-5, the CDR3 gives the full variable domain: EPEVTQTPSHQVTQMGQEVILRCVPISNHLYFYWYRQILGQKVEFLVSFYNNEISEKSEIFDDQFSVERPDGSNFTLKIRSTKLEDSAMYFCASSRTGWEETQYFGPGTRLLVL.

This chain connects TRBV5-1 to TRBJ1-1; D gene uncertain. The CDR3 runs 14 residues. The germline V gene encodes CDR1 SGHRS and CDR2 YFSETQ. The V end lost 0 bases, the J end lost 3 bases, and 9 bases lay between the germline ends. The CDR3 reads CASSLASRDTEAFF. The CDR3 nucleotides are TGCGCCAGCAGCTTGGCGTCACGGGACACTGAAGCTTTCTTT.

This clone was detected once. The chain has TRBV9 and TRBJ2-5; TRBD2 agrees at 13 bases. The J call could be wrong; TRBJ2-7 is a better fit for the DNA end. Germline V gene lookup returns CDR1 SGDLS and CDR2 YYNGEE. The CDR3 length is 15 residues. CDR3 sequence (DNA): TGTGCCAGCAGCGTGGGGACTAGCGGGGCCTACGAGCAGTACTTC. Its protein is CASSVGTSGAYEQYF.

The chain has TRBV11-2 and TRBJ2-7; 7 bases agree with TRBD1. V shed 5 bases and J 0 bases; nucleotides not matched to a gene: 10. CDR1 SGHAT and CDR2 FQNNGV come from the germline V gene. This CDR3 has 16 amino acids. The CDR3 spells CASSLHRGFLSYEQYF. CDR3 DNA sequence: TGTGCCAGCAGCCTTCACAGGGGATTCCTCTCCTACGAGCAGTACTTC.

The gene calls are TRBV2 and TRBJ1-1; no reliable D call. With 4 bases removed from V and 0 bases from J, the gap between germline ends came to 6 bases. The germline V gene has CDR1 SNHLY and CDR2 FYNNEI. The CDR3 runs to 13 residues. CDR3: CASSVGVNTEAFF. The CDR3 coding sequence is TGTGCCAGCAGTGTCGGGGTGAACACTGAAGCTTTCTTT.

The chain is built from TRBV7-8 and TRBJ2-2; possible D gene TRBD1, 5 bases. Germline V lookup: CDR1 SGHVS, CDR2 FQNEAQ. There are 13 residues in the CDR3. V was trimmed by 5 bases and J by 8 bases, leaving 12 bases between them. The CDR3 bases are TGTGCCAGCAGCCCGCTAGGGGCGGGGGAGCTGTTTTTT. Its translation: CASSPLGAGELFF.

The chain uses TRBV6-5 and TRBJ1-4; no reliable D call. Looked up from germline, CDR1 is MNHEY and CDR2 is SVGAGI. The CDR3 sequence is 14 residues long. The V end was cut by 2 bases, the J end by 6 bases, with 10 bases between. CDR3 DNA sequence: TGTGCCAGCAGTTACCAGCTAGACGATGAAAAACTGTTTTTT. Translating it yields CASSYQLDDEKLFF.

In its sample, this clone was seen a few times. This chain joins TRBV5-6 and TRBJ1-2; the D gene is possibly TRBD1 (5 bases). The CDR3 totals 16 residues. Per the germline V gene, CDR1 is SGHDT and CDR2 is YYEEEE. The germline V and J ends were trimmed by 2 bases and 4 bases, with 18 bases remaining between them. As DNA, the CDR3 is TGTGCCAGCAGCTTAGGACACGCAGGGCCTTTCTATGGCTACACCTTC. Its translation: CASSLGHAGPFYGYTF.